This TCR beta chain was sequenced during a study of human T cells and chemical hapten exposure. At the level of the study: In the approximately 24-week study, patients were dosed weekly with diphenylcyclopropenone on the scalp throughout.

This clonotype was found many times. Its target is not known. From germline, CDR1 is SGHRS and CDR2 YFSETQ. This CDR3 comprises 14 residues. Trimming removed 0 bases from V and 2 bases from J, with 7 bases in between. TCRdb passed the RACE reads through MiXCR, listing each CDR3 protein once. The sample has some 300,000 distinct CDR3 sequences, 5.5% seen once. Study-level results: Sensitizing with DPC caused no change in TCRs above 1 in 1000 frequency.

Time point indicated: pre-sensitization, week 0. The treatment was: therapeutic diphenylcyclopropenone sensitization with weekly scalp DPC. The sequenced sample was whole blood, obtained in connection with sensitization to the hapten diphenylcyclopropenone (DPC). The sequence derives from a woman between 18 and 29 years old with alopecia areata. Some clones in this sample may be carry-over from other donors' samples. V gene TRBV5-1 combines with J gene TRBJ2-3; the D is unclear. CDR3 region: CASSLGAITDTQYF. In DNA, the CDR3 is TGCGCCAGCAGCTTGGGGGCGATCACAGATACGCAGTATTTT.